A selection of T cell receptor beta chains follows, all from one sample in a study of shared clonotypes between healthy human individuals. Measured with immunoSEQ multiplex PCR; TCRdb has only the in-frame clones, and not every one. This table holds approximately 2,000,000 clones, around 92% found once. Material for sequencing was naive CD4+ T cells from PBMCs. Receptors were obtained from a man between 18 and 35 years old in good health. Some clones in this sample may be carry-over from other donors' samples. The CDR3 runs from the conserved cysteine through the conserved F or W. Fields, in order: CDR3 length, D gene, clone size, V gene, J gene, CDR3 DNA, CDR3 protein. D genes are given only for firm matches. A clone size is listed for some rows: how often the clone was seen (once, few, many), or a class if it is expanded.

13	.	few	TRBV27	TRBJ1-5	TGTGCCAGCAGCCGAACTGGGAATCAGCCCCAGCATTTT	CASSRTGNQPQHF
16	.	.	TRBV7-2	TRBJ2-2	TGTGCCAGCAGCTTTAATTGGCAGATAGACACCGGGGAGCTGTTTTTT	CASSFNWQIDTGELFF
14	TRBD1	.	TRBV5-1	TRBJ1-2	TGCGCCAGCAGCCCCGGGACAGGTGACTATGGCTACACCTTC	CASSPGTGDYGYTF
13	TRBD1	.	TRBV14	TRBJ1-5	TGTGCCAGCTCGGGACAGGGGAATCAGCCCCAGCATTTT	CASSGQGNQPQHF
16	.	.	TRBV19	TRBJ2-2	TGTGCCAGTACCTACCCCGGGACCACGGGCACCGGGGAGCTGTTTTTT	CASTYPGTTGTGELFF
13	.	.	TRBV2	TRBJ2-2	TGTGCCAGCAGGGAGGGGAGGCCCGGGGAGCTGTTTTTT	CASREGRPGELFF
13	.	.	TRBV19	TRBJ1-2	TGTGCCAGTAGTATCCCACAGGGCTTGGGCTACACCTTC	CASSIPQGLGYTF
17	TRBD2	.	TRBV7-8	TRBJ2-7	TGTGCCAGCAGCTTATCCTGGGCAGCGGGACTGTCCTACGAGCAGTACTTC	CASSLSWAAGLSYEQYF
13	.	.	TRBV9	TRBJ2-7	TGTGCCAGCAGCGTAGGGGGGCCGGGTGAGCAGTACTTC	CASSVGGPGEQYF
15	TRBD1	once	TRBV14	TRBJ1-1	TGTGCCAGCAGCCAACTTGGGACAGAGAACACTGAAGCTTTCTTT	CASSQLGTENTEAFF
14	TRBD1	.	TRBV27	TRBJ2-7	TGTGCCAGCACCCTCGGGACAGGCTCCTACGAGCAGTACTTC	CASTLGTGSYEQYF
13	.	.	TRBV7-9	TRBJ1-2	TGTGCCAGCAGCCGGCGGGACCCTGAGGGCTACACCTTC	CASSRRDPEGYTF
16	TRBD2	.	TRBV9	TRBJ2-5	TGTGCCAGCAGCGTAGTCCCTCTTGCGGGAGACGAGACCCAGTACTTC	CASSVVPLAGDETQYF
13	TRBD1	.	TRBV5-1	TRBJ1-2	TGCGCCAGCAGCCTGGGAGACAGGGGGCATCTCACCTTC	CASSLGDRGHLTF
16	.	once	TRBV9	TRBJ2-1	TGTGCCAGCAGCGAGCGAGGGACACCGTCCTACAATGAGCAGTTCTTC	CASSERGTPSYNEQFF
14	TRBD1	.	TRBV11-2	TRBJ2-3	TGTGCCAGCAGCTTCGACAGGGGGACAGATACGCAGTATTTT	CASSFDRGTDTQYF